The next 31 T cell receptor beta chains were all read from a single sample in a study of graft-versus-host responses after intestinal transplantation. Using immunoSEQ multiplex PCR, the repertoire was profiled, and TCRdb retains in-frame clones only, with some absent. The sample gives some 76,000 clones, roughly 84% of which show up once; roughly 7.3% is in the top ten. For these TCRs, the target antigens are not known. The starting material was unstimulated CD8+ T cells sorted from spleen or lymph node cells, obtained before transplant. The source of these receptors is a human donor who was the organ donor for an intestinal transplant.

This clone was picked up a small number of times. V and J are TRBV10-3 and TRBJ2-7; the D is unclear. V dropped 3 bases and J dropped 3 bases, with 12 bases sitting between them. The CDR3 contains 14 residues. Germline CDR1 ENHRY, CDR2 SYGVKD. The CDR3: CAISDPGGDYEQYF. DNA of the CDR3: TGTGCCATCAGTGATCCAGGTGGGGACTACGAGCAGTACTTC.

This clone appeared a few times. The rearrangement uses TRBV2 and TRBJ1-1, with D uncertain. The germline gives CDR1 SNHLY, CDR2 FYNNEI. This CDR3 spans 12 amino acids. The ends were cut back, 7 bases at V and 0 bases at J, with 6 bases in the middle. The CDR3 nucleotides read TGTGCCAGCATGCGGGTGAACACTGAAGCTTTCTTT. Residues: CASMRVNTEAFF.

This clone was observed once. This chain uses TRBV7-8 with TRBJ2-1, with 7 bases fitting TRBD1. CDR3 size: 15 residues. Germline loops: CDR1 SGHVS, CDR2 FQNEAQ. J was trimmed by 5 bases and V by 2 bases; bases with no gene match: 6. The DNA for the CDR3 is TGTGCCAGCAGCTTATCTAGGGACAGTCACAATGAGCAGTTCTTC. This sequence encodes CASSLSRDSHNEQFF. The entire variable domain, with the rest obtained from reference TRBV7-8 and TRBJ2-1, is as follows: GAGVSQSPRYKVAKRGQDVALRCDPISGHVSLFWYQQALGQGPEFLTYFQNEAQLDKSGLPSDRFFAERPEGSVSTLKIQRTQQEDSAVYLCASSLSRDSHNEQFFGPGTRLTVL.

The V and J genes are TRBV27 and TRBJ1-1, with D hard to call. The germline V and J ends were trimmed by 2 bases and 0 bases, with 7 bases remaining between them. CDR1 MNHEY and CDR2 SMNVEV come from the germline V gene (reference sequence). The CDR3 extends over 14 amino acids. The CDR3 region has the DNA TGTGCCAGCAGTTTACGACAAATGAACACTGAAGCTTTCTTT. Protein: CASSLRQMNTEAFF.

The rearrangement uses TRBV19 and TRBJ1-1; no clear D. This CDR3 comprises 12 residues. CDR1 is LNHDA and CDR2 is SQIVND in the germline V gene (reference sequence). Trimming removed 1 base from V and 8 bases from J, with 8 bases in between. In DNA, the CDR3 is TGTGCCAGTAGTATAGGATACAGCGAAGCTTTCTTT. It is translated as CASSIGYSEAFF.

This clone was counted a single time. V and J are TRBV6-1 and TRBJ2-1, with D unclear. Looked up from germline, CDR1 is MNHNS and CDR2 is SASEGT. Trimming left V 6 bases short and J 9 bases short, with 12 bases between. The CDR3 consists of 12 residues. CDR3 DNA sequence: TGTGCCAGCAGCTACATAGTGGGTGAGCAGTTCTTC. Protein: CASSYIVGEQFF.

Written as DNA, the CDR3 is TGTGCCAGCAGCGTAGGACCACTAGTGGCGCAGTATTTT. Residues: CASSVGPLVAQYF. The chain recombines TRBV7-2 with TRBJ2-3, with a possible D match to TRBD2 (5 bases). The CDR3 has 13 residues. Germline-derived CDR1 and CDR2 are SGHTA and FQGNSA. Trimming took 5 bases from V and 10 from J, leaving 16 bases between them.

This rearrangement joins TRBV27 to TRBJ2-1, with a tentative D call TRBD2 (6 bases). Per the germline V gene, CDR1 is MNHEY and CDR2 is SMNVEV (reference sequence). The CDR3 extends over 12 amino acids. V gave up 3 bases and J gave up 9 bases, with 9 bases separating them. Written as DNA, the CDR3 is TGTGCCAGCAGTTTGGGAGGACTTGAGCAGTTCTTC. It encodes CASSLGGLEQFF.

This chain connects TRBV4-1 to TRBJ1-3; D might be TRBD1 (5 bases). The CDR3 runs to 16 residues. Trimming pared 4 bases from V and 3 bases from J, leaving 16 bases between. Germline CDR1 and CDR2: MGHRA and YSYEKL. The chain's CDR3 is CASSPLGVRDGNTIYF. In nucleotides, the CDR3 is TGCGCCAGCAGCCCACTGGGGGTGAGGGATGGAAACACCATATATTTT.

The chain carries TRBV2 and TRBJ1-2; a possible D gene is TRBD1 (5 bases). This CDR3 spans 13 amino acids. The germline V gene encodes CDR1 SNHLY and CDR2 FYNNEI. V was clipped by 2 bases and J by 9 bases, with 13 bases between them. CDR3 region: CASSELRDWRYTF. CDR3 DNA: TGTGCCAGCAGTGAATTAAGGGACTGGCGCTACACCTTC.

A few counts support this clone. The chain recombines TRBV5-1 with TRBJ2-1, with 7 bases lining up with TRBD1. Trimming removed 4 bases from V and 4 bases from J; junction bases left unmatched: 5. The CDR3 runs 14 residues. Germline lookup yields CDR1 SGHRS and CDR2 YFSETQ. In DNA, the CDR3 is TGCGCCAGCAGCATAGGGGGCCCTTACAATGAGCAGTTCTTC. Encoded protein: CASSIGGPYNEQFF. Together with reference TRBV5-1 and TRBJ2-1, the CDR3 gives the full variable domain: KAGVTQTPRYLIKTRGQQVTLSCSPISGHRSVSWYQQTPGQGLQFLFEYFSETQRNKGNFPGRFSGRQFSNSRSEMNVSTLELGDSALYLCASSIGGPYNEQFFGPGTRLTVL.

The J gene is TRBJ2-7, the V gene TRBV7-8; no firm D call. The germline gives CDR1 SGHVS, CDR2 FQNEAQ. Trimming took off 5 bases at V and 2 bases at J, with 13 bases between the two ends. CDR3 length: 14 residues. DNA for the CDR3: TGTGCCAGCAGCCCGCACCGGACGACCTACGAGCAGTACTTC. It encodes CASSPHRTTYEQYF.

This chain links TRBV6-5 with TRBJ2-3; D uncertain. Between the trimmed V and J ends, which lost 2 bases and 2 bases, there was a span of 8 bases. The germline gives CDR1 MNHEY, CDR2 SVGAGI. The length of the CDR3 is 14 residues. CDR3 residues: CASSYRFNTDTQYF. CDR3 coding DNA: TGTGCCAGCAGTTACCGGTTTAACACAGATACGCAGTATTTT.

J is TRBJ2-1 and V is TRBV4-1, with 7 positions matching TRBD1. V trimming: 6 bases; J trimming: 6 bases; junction bases outside the gene matches: 5. CDR1 and CDR2 (germline): MGHRA, YSYEKL. This CDR3 is built from 13 residues. DNA for the CDR3: TGCGCCAGCAGGGCCGGGACAGTCAATGAGCAGTTCTTC. Translated: CASRAGTVNEQFF.

CDR3 protein: CASSIGQATEAFF. The CDR3, as DNA: TGTGCCAGTAGTATAGGACAAGCCACTGAAGCTTTCTTT. The rearrangement uses TRBV19 and TRBJ1-1, with D unresolved. Germline V gene data show CDR1 as LNHDA and CDR2 as SQIVND (reference sequence). V gave up 1 base and J gave up 4 bases, with 7 bases separating them. CDR3 length equals 13 residues. Drawing the rest from reference TRBV19 and TRBJ1-1, the complete variable domain is DGGITQSPKYLFRKEGQNVTLSCEQNLNHDAMYWYRQDPGQGLRLIYYSQIVNDFQKGDIAEGYSVSREKKESFPLTVTSAQKNPTAFYLCASSIGQATEAFFGQGTRLTVV.

The chain uses TRBV21-1 and TRBJ1-1; the DNA was not compared with TRBD1, the D call given in the table. TRBV21-1 is marked as a pseudogene. The CDR3 loop spans 14 amino acids. Written as DNA, the CDR3 is TGTGCCAACCCGACAGGGCGTCTGAACACTGAAGCTTTCTTT. Translation: CANPTGRLNTEAFF.

The sample holds one count of this clone. V usage is TRBV27 and J usage is TRBJ1-2, with a weak D call TRBD1 (6 bases). The V and J ends lost 3 bases and 4 bases respectively, with 9 bases between them. Per germline, CDR1 MNHEY and CDR2 SMNVEV (reference sequence). The CDR3 totals 13 residues. The CDR3 sequence: CASSFETGYGYTF. CDR3 DNA: TGTGCCAGCAGTTTCGAGACAGGCTATGGCTACACCTTC.

The chain combines TRBV28 with TRBJ1-1; D is unclear. V was clipped by 4 bases and J by 5 bases, with 8 bases between them. The germline V gene has CDR1 MDHEN and CDR2 SYDVKM. The length of the CDR3 is 12 residues. The CDR3 loop reads CASSSMSTEAFF. CDR3 coding DNA: TGTGCCAGCAGTTCCATGTCGACTGAAGCTTTCTTT.

The chain links TRBV27 to TRBJ2-7; 7 bases match TRBD2. Germline V gives CDR1 MNHEY, CDR2 SMNVEV (reference sequence). The CDR3 loop spans 14 amino acids. Trimming at V came to 2 bases and at J to 3 bases, leaving 4 bases not matched to a gene. CDR3 residues: CASSLGGGFYEQYF. CDR3 DNA: TGTGCCAGCAGTTTAGGGGGGGGGTTCTACGAGCAGTACTTC.

This chain links TRBV2 with TRBJ2-3; D might be TRBD2 (5 bases). CDR1 and CDR2 from the germline V gene are SNHLY and FYNNEI. The CDR3 runs 15 residues. V was trimmed by 7 bases and J by 2 bases, leaving 16 bases between them. This CDR3 is CASIGLARHTDTQYF. CDR3 coding DNA: TGTGCCAGCATTGGGTTAGCGCGGCACACAGATACGCAGTATTTT. The complete variable domain, with remaining parts taken from reference TRBV2 and TRBJ2-3, reads EPEVTQTPSHQVTQMGQEVILRCVPISNHLYFYWYRQILGQKVEFLVSFYNNEISEKSEIFDDQFSVERPDGSNFTLKIRSTKLEDSAMYFCASIGLARHTDTQYFGPGTRLTVL.

The chain uses TRBV28 and TRBJ1-5, with TRBD1 identical over 7 bases. The germline V gene has CDR1 MDHEN and CDR2 SYDVKM. The junction had 14 bases not matched to a gene; V was cut back by 5 bases and J by 7 bases. The CDR3 is 16 amino acids. The CDR3 reads CASSPPTGSNQQPQHF. The CDR3 DNA reads as TGTGCCAGCAGTCCTCCGACAGGGAGCAATCAACAGCCCCAGCATTTT.

This chain connects TRBV4-1 to TRBJ1-4; 7 nucleotides match TRBD1. The CDR3 sequence is 15 residues long. The germline gives CDR1 MGHRA, CDR2 YSYEKL. J lost 5 bases, V lost 4 bases, and 7 bases had no gene match. CDR3 nucleotides: TGCGCCAGCAGCCCTAGGACAGGCGGAAATGAAAAACTGTTTTTT. Protein sequence: CASSPRTGGNEKLFF.

V usage is TRBV5-1 and J usage is TRBJ2-1; 7 bases agree with TRBD1. Germline CDR1 SGHRS, CDR2 YFSETQ. The CDR3 consists of 12 residues. J lost 9 bases, V lost 7 bases, and 7 bases had no gene match. The CDR3 here is CASQLGGGEQFF. CDR3 sequence (DNA): TGCGCCAGCCAGCTAGGGGGCGGTGAGCAGTTCTTC.

The rearrangement uses TRBV25-1 and TRBJ1-2, with unresolved D. The CDR3 extends over 13 amino acids. V lost 1 base, J lost 8 bases, and 11 bases lay in between. CDR1 and CDR2 (germline): MGHDK, SYGVNS. The chain's CDR3 is CASSEFYSGGYTF. The CDR3 DNA follows: TGTGCCAGCAGTGAATTTTATTCCGGGGGCTACACCTTC.

V and J are TRBV19 and TRBJ2-2, with TRBD1 identical over 10 bases. Germline V gene lookup returns CDR1 LNHDA and CDR2 SQIVND (reference sequence). The trim removed 5 bases at V and 5 bases at J, leaving 8 bases unmatched. This CDR3 has 16 residues. CDR3 DNA: TGTGCCAGTAGTTTCCGGGACAGGGGCGGGACCGGGGAGCTGTTTTTT. It is translated as CASSFRDRGGTGELFF.

The V and J genes are TRBV29-1 and TRBJ2-7; D is undetermined. CDR1 is SQVTM and CDR2 is ANQGSEA in the germline V gene. Trimming removed 4 bases from V and 1 base from J, with 11 bases in between. The CDR3 loop spans 13 amino acids. For the CDR3, the DNA is TGCAGCGTTGTCGTTAGCAGTTCCTACGAGCAGTACTTC. Its translation: CSVVVSSSYEQYF.

The chain couples TRBV4-1 to TRBJ1-1, with 7 positions matching TRBD1. V shed 3 bases, J shed 4 bases, and the junction held 11 bases outside the gene matches. This CDR3 has 16 residues. CDR1 is MGHRA, CDR2 YSYEKL, per germline. CDR3 region: CASSHASTGYITEAFF. The DNA of the CDR3 is TGCGCCAGCAGCCATGCTTCGACAGGGTATATCACTGAAGCTTTCTTT.

The chain employs TRBV28 and TRBJ2-2; D is undetermined. V lost 11 bases, J lost 0 bases, and 16 bases lay in between. Germline lookup yields CDR1 MDHEN and CDR2 SYDVKM. There are 15 residues in the CDR3. This chain's CDR3 is CASTSSATNTGELFF. The DNA of the CDR3 is TGTGCCTCCACTTCCTCCGCGACGAACACCGGGGAGCTGTTTTTT.

The chain links TRBV7-6 to TRBJ2-7; the D gene is possibly TRBD2 (6 bases). V shed 3 bases and J shed 0 bases, with 9 bases lying between them. The CDR3 extends over 14 amino acids. Germline lookup yields CDR1 SGHVS and CDR2 FNYEAQ. DNA for the CDR3: TGTGCCAGCAGCTTGGGACTTAGCTCCTACGAGCAGTACTTC. It encodes CASSLGLSSYEQYF.

This chain connects TRBV10-3 to TRBJ2-3; no firm D call. Trimming stripped 0 bases from V and 2 bases from J, with 9 bases between. CDR1 is ENHRY, CDR2 SYGVKD, per germline. This CDR3 region has 15 residues. For the CDR3, the DNA is TGTGCCATCAGTGAGTCGGGTGGGGACACAGATACGCAGTATTTT. Its protein is CAISESGGDTDTQYF.

The chain uses TRBV30 and TRBJ2-6, with D hard to call. Germline V gene sequence: CDR1 GTSNPN, CDR2 SVGIG (reference sequence). The CDR3 is 14 residues long. Trimming removed 1 base at V and 0 bases at J, with 4 bases between. The CDR3 is CAWSAGSGANVLTF. The CDR3 nucleotides read TGTGCCTGGAGTGCGGGCTCTGGGGCCAACGTCCTGACTTTC.